The 19 T cell receptor beta chains reported below all come from one sample, sequenced in a study of T cells in localized non-small cell lung cancer. Sequenced by immunoSEQ multiplex PCR; TCRdb stores in-frame clones only, minus some. The table lists roughly 30,000 clones, more than 75% of them singletons. Sequences were derived from peripheral blood, sampled before any cancer treatment. The receptor source for this set is a female donor aged 60 or older with stage III squamous cell lung carcinoma.

This chain joins TRBV6-1 and TRBJ2-2, with D possibly TRBD1 on 6 matching bases. The CDR3 extends over 15 amino acids. Germline assignment: CDR1 MNHNS and CDR2 SASEGT. The germline V and J ends were trimmed by 2 bases and 8 bases, with 15 bases remaining between them. DNA of the CDR3: TGTGCCAGCAGTGAATTCGTACAGGGTGATGGGGAGCTGTTTTTT. This gives the protein CASSEFVQGDGELFF.

V is TRBV28 and J is TRBJ1-3, with D maybe TRBD1 (5 bases). This CDR3 is built from 14 residues. Germline V gene sequence: CDR1 MDHEN, CDR2 SYDVKM. V lost 6 bases to trimming and J lost 0 bases, with 9 bases between them. In DNA, the CDR3 is TGTGCCAGCAGCCAGGGCTCCTCTGGAAACACCATATATTTT. It yields the protein CASSQGSSGNTIYF.

The gene calls are TRBV6-1 and TRBJ2-1; 8 nucleotides agree with TRBD2. The V and J ends lost 4 bases and 8 bases, in that order; junction bases with no gene match: 13. The CDR3 spans 16 residues. Germline V gene lookup returns CDR1 MNHNS and CDR2 SASEGT. CDR3 sequence (DNA): TGTGCCAGCAGTGCCGGGCCGCGGGCGGGAGGTCATGAGCAGTTCTTC. It is translated as CASSAGPRAGGHEQFF.

This clone was observed a handful of times. V usage is TRBV18 and J usage is TRBJ1-1; 7 nucleotides agree with TRBD1. CDR1 and CDR2 (germline): KGHSH, LQKENI. V trimming: 4 bases; J trimming: 0 bases; junction bases outside the gene matches: 8. CDR3 size: 16 residues. The CDR3, as DNA: TGTGCCAGCTCACTCTACTCGACAGGGCTGAACACTGAAGCTTTCTTT. This gives the protein CASSLYSTGLNTEAFF.

The chain recombines TRBV27 with TRBJ2-1; 8 bases fit TRBD1. The CDR3 covers 13 residues. J lost 10 bases, V lost 6 bases, and 8 bases had no gene match. Germline V lookup: CDR1 MNHEY, CDR2 SMNVEV (reference sequence). Here the CDR3 reads CASRTSGGREQFF. CDR3 DNA: TGTGCCAGCAGGACTTCAGGGGGCCGGGAGCAGTTCTTC.

The V call is TRBV5-1, the J call TRBJ2-7; D may be TRBD1 (5 bases). V lost 3 bases, J lost 5 bases, and 15 bases lay in between. Per germline, CDR1 SGHRS and CDR2 YFSETQ. The CDR3 length is 14 residues. The CDR3: CASSSDSGWDEQYF. The CDR3 DNA reads TGCGCCAGCAGCTCCGACAGTGGTTGGGACGAGCAGTACTTC.

This chain joins TRBV19 and TRBJ2-6; 14 bases agree with TRBD2. The CDR3 consists of 20 residues. With V trimmed by 6 bases and J by 0 bases, 10 bases remained unmatched. Germline V gene sequence: CDR1 LNHDA, CDR2 SQIVND (reference sequence). CDR3 region: CASSRSGLAGGSSGANVLTF. Written as DNA, the CDR3 is TGTGCCAGTAGCCGATCAGGACTAGCGGGGGGCAGCTCTGGGGCCAACGTCCTGACTTTC. Full variable domain (remainder filled in from reference TRBV19 and TRBJ2-6): DGGITQSPKYLFRKEGQNVTLSCEQNLNHDAMYWYRQDPGQGLRLIYYSQIVNDFQKGDIAEGYSVSREKKESFPLTVTSAQKNPTAFYLCASSRSGLAGGSSGANVLTFGAGSRLTVL.

The gene calls are TRBV28 and TRBJ2-3; 11 bases fit TRBD2. CDR3 size: 15 residues. From germline, CDR1 is MDHEN and CDR2 SYDVKM. The J segment lost 4 bases and the V segment lost 6 bases, leaving 6 bases of the junction unmatched. The chain's CDR3 is CASSLAGGGADTQYF. The DNA of the CDR3 is TGTGCCAGCAGCCTAGCGGGGGGAGGAGCAGATACGCAGTATTTT. The full variable domain, its missing parts supplied by reference TRBV28 and TRBJ2-3, is DVKVTQSSRYLVKRTGEKVFLECVQDMDHENMFWYRQDPGLGLRLIYFSYDVKMKEKGDIPEGYSVSREKKERFSLILESASTNQTSMYLCASSLAGGGADTQYFGPGTRLTVL.

The chain combines TRBV19 with TRBJ1-1; no clear D. Germline CDR1 is LNHDA and CDR2 is SQIVND (reference sequence). Trimming cost V 5 bases and J 2 bases, with 9 bases left between them. The CDR3 spans 13 residues. CDR3 sequence (DNA): TGTGCCAGTAGTCTAGGCAGAAACACTGAAGCTTTCTTT. Translation: CASSLGRNTEAFF.

The chain links TRBV5-1 to TRBJ1-1, with D unclear. The CDR3 has 14 amino acids. Trimming pared 0 bases from V and 1 base from J, leaving 7 bases between. Germline V lookup: CDR1 SGHRS, CDR2 YFSETQ. This CDR3 is CASSLAPGNTEAFF. The CDR3 bases are TGCGCCAGCAGCTTGGCCCCGGGGAACACTGAAGCTTTCTTT.

The chain uses TRBV27 and TRBJ2-7; D tentatively fits TRBD1 or TRBD2 (6 bases each). The CDR3 is 17 residues long. Germline-derived CDR1 and CDR2 are MNHEY and SMNVEV (reference sequence). The V end lost 5 bases, the J end lost 3 bases, and 23 bases lay between the germline ends. The CDR3: CASSLLGGVDPLYEQYF. The CDR3 bases are TGTGCCAGCAGTCTCCTCGGGGGCGTCGACCCCCTCTACGAGCAGTACTTC.

This sequence joins TRBV7-2 and TRBJ1-2; 7 bases map to TRBD1. Germline assignment: CDR1 SGHTA and CDR2 FQGNSA. The CDR3 has 14 amino acids. The V segment lost 3 bases and the J segment 7 bases; nucleotides outside the gene matches: 8. Here the CDR3 DNA reads TGTGCCAGCAGCTTCGCCAGGGGGGATTCTGGCTACACCTTC. Translated, it gives CASSFARGDSGYTF.

This chain connects TRBV5-1 to TRBJ1-6; the D is unclear. Germline CDR1 SGHRS, CDR2 YFSETQ. The CDR3 extends over 13 amino acids. Trimming shortened V by 4 bases and J by 10 bases, and 12 bases separated the two germline ends. CDR3 coding DNA: TGCGCCAGCAGCGATGACATGGGATCACCCCTCCACTTT. Amino acid sequence: CASSDDMGSPLHF.

The V call is TRBV5-5, the J call TRBJ2-5, with TRBD1 matching over 11 bases. CDR1 and CDR2 (germline): SGHKS, YYEKEE (reference sequence). The CDR3 has 16 residues. After removal of 4 bases from V and 5 bases from J, the junction contained 10 bases not matched to a gene. The CDR3 is CASSSLGQGARETQYF. The CDR3 DNA follows: TGTGCCAGCAGCAGCCTCGGACAGGGGGCTAGGGAGACCCAGTACTTC.

For this clone: Other nucleotide sequences from this sample produce the same CDR3. The CDR3 loop is CASSPPSTDTQYF. CDR3 nucleotide sequence: TGTGCCAGCTCACCACCCAGCACAGATACGCAGTATTTT. The V call is TRBV18, the J call TRBJ2-3; the D is unclear. Germline CDR1 is KGHSH and CDR2 is LQKENI. V shed 0 bases and J shed 0 bases, with 1 base lying between them. The CDR3 runs to 13 residues.

The chain couples TRBV6-6 to TRBJ2-1, with a tentative D call TRBD1 (5 bases). This CDR3 contains 13 residues. The ends were cut back, 4 bases at V and 9 bases at J, with 13 bases in the middle. CDR1 MNHNY and CDR2 SVGAGI come from the germline V gene (reference sequence). In DNA form, the CDR3 reads TGTGCCAGCAGTTCTGGCAGGGAAGGTGAGCAGTTCTTC. Its translation is CASSSGREGEQFF.

The rearrangement links TRBV5-1 to TRBJ2-1; TRBD1 is a possible D gene (5 bases). The CDR3 covers 13 residues. Germline CDR1 SGHRS, CDR2 YFSETQ. The ends were cut back, 0 bases at V and 5 bases at J, with 6 bases in the middle. The CDR3 DNA reads as TGCGCCAGCAGCTTGGCGGACAACAATGAGCAGTTCTTC. Encoded protein: CASSLADNNEQFF.

This chain connects TRBV2 to TRBJ2-2; D is ambiguous. Trimming left V 6 bases short and J 4 bases short, with 3 bases between. Germline V lookup: CDR1 SNHLY, CDR2 FYNNEI. The CDR3 sequence is 11 residues long. The CDR3 loop reads CASSLTGELFF. CDR3 DNA sequence: TGTGCCAGCAGCCTCACCGGGGAGCTGTTTTTT.

The rearrangement links TRBV29-1 to TRBJ2-3, with a possible D match to TRBD1 (6 bases). The V and J ends lost 7 bases and 5 bases respectively, with 19 bases between them. Germline CDR1 reads SQVTM; CDR2 reads ANQGSEA. The CDR3 extends over 14 amino acids. This CDR3 is CSAPHTGIGDTQYF. The CDR3 nucleotides read TGCAGCGCTCCCCATACAGGGATTGGAGATACGCAGTATTTT.